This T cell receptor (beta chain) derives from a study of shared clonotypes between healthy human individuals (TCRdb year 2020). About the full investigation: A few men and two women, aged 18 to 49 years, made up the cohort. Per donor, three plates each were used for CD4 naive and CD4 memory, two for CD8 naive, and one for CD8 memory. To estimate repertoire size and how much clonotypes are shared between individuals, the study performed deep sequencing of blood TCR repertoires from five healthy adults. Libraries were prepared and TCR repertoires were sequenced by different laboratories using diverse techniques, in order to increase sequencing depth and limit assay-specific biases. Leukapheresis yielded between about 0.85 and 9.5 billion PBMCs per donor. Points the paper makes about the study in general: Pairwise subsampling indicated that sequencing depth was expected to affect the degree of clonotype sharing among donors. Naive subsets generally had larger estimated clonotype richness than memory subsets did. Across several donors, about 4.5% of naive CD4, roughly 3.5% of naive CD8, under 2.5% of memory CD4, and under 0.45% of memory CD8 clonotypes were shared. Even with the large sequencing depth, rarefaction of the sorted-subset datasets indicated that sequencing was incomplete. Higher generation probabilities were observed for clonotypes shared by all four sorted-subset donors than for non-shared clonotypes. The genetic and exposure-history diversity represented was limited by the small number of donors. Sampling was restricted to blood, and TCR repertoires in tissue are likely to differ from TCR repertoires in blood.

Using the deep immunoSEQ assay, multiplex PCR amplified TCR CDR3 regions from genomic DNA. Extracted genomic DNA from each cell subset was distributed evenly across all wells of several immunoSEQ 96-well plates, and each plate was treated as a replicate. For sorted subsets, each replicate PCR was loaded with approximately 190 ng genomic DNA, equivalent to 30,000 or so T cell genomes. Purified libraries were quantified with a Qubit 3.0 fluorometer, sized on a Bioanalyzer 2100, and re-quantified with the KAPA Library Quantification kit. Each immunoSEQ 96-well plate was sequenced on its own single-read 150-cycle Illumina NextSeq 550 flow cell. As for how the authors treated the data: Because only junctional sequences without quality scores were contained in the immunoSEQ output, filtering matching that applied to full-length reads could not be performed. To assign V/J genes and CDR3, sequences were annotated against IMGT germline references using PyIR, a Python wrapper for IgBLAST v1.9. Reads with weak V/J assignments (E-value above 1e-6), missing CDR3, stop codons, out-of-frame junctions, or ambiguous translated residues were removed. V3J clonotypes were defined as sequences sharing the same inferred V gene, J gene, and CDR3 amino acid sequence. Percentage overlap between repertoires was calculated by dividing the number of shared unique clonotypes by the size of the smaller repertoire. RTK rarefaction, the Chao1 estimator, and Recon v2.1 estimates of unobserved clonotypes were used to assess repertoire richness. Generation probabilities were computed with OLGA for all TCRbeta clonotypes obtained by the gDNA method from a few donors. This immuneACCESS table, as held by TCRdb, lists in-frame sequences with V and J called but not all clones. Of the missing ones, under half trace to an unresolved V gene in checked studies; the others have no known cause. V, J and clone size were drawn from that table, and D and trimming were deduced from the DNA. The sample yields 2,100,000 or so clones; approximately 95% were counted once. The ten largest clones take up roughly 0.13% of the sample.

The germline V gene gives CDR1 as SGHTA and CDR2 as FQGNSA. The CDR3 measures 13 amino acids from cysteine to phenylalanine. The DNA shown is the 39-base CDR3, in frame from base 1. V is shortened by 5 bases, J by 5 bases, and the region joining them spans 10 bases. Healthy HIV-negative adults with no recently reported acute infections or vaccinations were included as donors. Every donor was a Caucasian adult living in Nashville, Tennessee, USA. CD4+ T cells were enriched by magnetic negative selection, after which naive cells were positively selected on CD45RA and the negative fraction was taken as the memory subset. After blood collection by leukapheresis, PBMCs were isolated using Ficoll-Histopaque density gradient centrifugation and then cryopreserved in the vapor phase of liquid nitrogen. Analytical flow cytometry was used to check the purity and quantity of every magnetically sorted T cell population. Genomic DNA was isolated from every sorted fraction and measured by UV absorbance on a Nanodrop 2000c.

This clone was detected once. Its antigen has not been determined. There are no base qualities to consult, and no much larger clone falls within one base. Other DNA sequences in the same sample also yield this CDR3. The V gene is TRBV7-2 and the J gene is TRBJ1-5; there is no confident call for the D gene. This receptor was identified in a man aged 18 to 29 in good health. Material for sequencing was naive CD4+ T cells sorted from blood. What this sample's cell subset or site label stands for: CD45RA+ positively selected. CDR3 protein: CASSPQGDQPQHF. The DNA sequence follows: TGTGCCAGCAGCCCCCAAGGTGATCAGCCCCAGCATTTT.